Included here is one T cell receptor (beta chain) sequence, with context. Antigen specificity is unknown. This sample is part of a study of glioma-infiltrating T cells after dendritic cell vaccination. Regarding the study as a whole: Longer survival after dendritic cell vaccination followed higher pretreatment TIL content. No direct clonality-survival link was found; a diverse polyclonal response may matter.

All glioblastoma patients lacked an isocitrate dehydrogenase mutation. The primer mix had 60 V beta and 13 J beta primers. Some clones are missing from TCRdb's copy, which holds only in-frame ones; the method was immunoSEQ multiplex PCR. The table lists about 90,000 clones, 85% of them singletons. The sequence came from a human donor with glioblastoma. The material sequenced was blood, taken before dendritic cell vaccination.

CDR3 nucleotides: TGTGCCAGCAGCCAATACTCCGGGACTAGCGGGAGGGCCGGCGAGCAGTTCTTC. Protein: CASSQYSGTSGRAGEQFF. This chain links TRBV7-6 with TRBJ2-1; the match to TRBD2 covers 16 bases. The V gene's germline CDR1 is SGHVS and CDR2 FNYEAQ. The CDR3 totals 18 residues. V was pared by 5 bases and J by 10 bases, with 14 bases of the junction left unmatched.